Listed below are T cell receptor beta chains from one sample, sequenced in a study of cytomegalovirus exposure and HLA in healthy donors. Repertoires were generated with immunoSEQ multiplex PCR, while TCRdb's copy carries only in-frame clones and drops some. Here the sample spans a few hundred thousand clones, 80% to 90% being singletons. Source material: PBMCs. These receptors all stem from a woman between 18 and 29 years old in good health and CMV-seronegative. Each CDR3 is given with its conserved first and last residue. The D gene is left open where the match is weak. Clone size is given for some rows only: seen once, a few or many times, or a class if the clone is expanded.

D: TRBD1; length: 13; size: .; V: TRBV29-1; J: TRBJ1-5; DNA: TGCAGCGTGACAGGGGTAAGCGGTCAGCCCCAGCATTTT; CDR3: CSVTGVSGQPQHF
D: TRBD1; length: 16; size: .; V: TRBV5-1; J: TRBJ2-2; DNA: TGCGCCAGCAGCTTGCTCGGCCAGGGGGCCACCGGGGAGCTGTTTTTT; CDR3: CASSLLGQGATGELFF
D: .; length: 18; size: .; V: TRBV4-3; J: TRBJ1-2; DNA: TGCGCCAGCAGCCAAGCCCGGCAGGGTGTAGGAGCTAACTATGGCTACACCTTC; CDR3: CASSQARQGVGANYGYTF
D: TRBD1; length: 15; size: .; V: TRBV10-3; J: TRBJ2-2; DNA: TGTGCCATCAGGCCCGGGACAGTGAACACCGGGGAGCTGTTTTTT; CDR3: CAIRPGTVNTGELFF
D: .; length: 15; size: .; V: TRBV2; J: TRBJ1-6; DNA: TGTGCCAGCAGTGAAAGTGGTCGCCGAGAATCACCCCTCCACTTT; CDR3: CASSESGRRESPLHF
D: .; length: 14; size: .; V: TRBV6-1; J: TRBJ2-3; DNA: TGTGCCAGCGATGATGCTAGCGGCACAGATACGCAGTATTTT; CDR3: CASDDASGTDTQYF
D: TRBD2; length: 16; size: .; V: TRBV7-8; J: TRBJ2-1; DNA: TGTGCCAGCAGCCCAGCGGGGGTAGCGGGATGGATCGAGCAGTTCTTC; CDR3: CASSPAGVAGWIEQFF
D: TRBD2; length: 18; size: .; V: TRBV7-7; J: TRBJ2-1; DNA: TGTGCTAGCAGCCCCGGGACTAGCGGGGTTTCCTTCTACAATGAGCAGTTCTTC; CDR3: CASSPGTSGVSFYNEQFF
D: TRBD1; length: 15; size: .; V: TRBV4-3; J: TRBJ1-3; DNA: TGCGCCAGCAGCCAAGCGACAGGGGAAGGAAACACCATATATTTT; CDR3: CASSQATGEGNTIYF
D: TRBD2; length: 15; size: .; V: TRBV10-3; J: TRBJ2-1; DNA: TGTGCCATCAGTGAGTTAGCTAGCGGGGAGGGTGAGCAGTTCTTC; CDR3: CAISELASGEGEQFF
D: TRBD2; length: 15; size: few; V: TRBV7-2; J: TRBJ2-7; DNA: TGTGCCAGCAGTCCTTCTGCGGGGGACGAGGACGAGCAGTACTTC; CDR3: CASSPSAGDEDEQYF
D: .; length: 14; size: .; V: TRBV13; J: TRBJ2-1; DNA: TGTGCCAGCAGCCTTGAACAGGGCTACAATGAGCAGTTCTTC; CDR3: CASSLEQGYNEQFF
D: TRBD1; length: 17; size: .; V: TRBV9; J: TRBJ2-5; DNA: TGTGCCAGCAGCGTAGGAACCGGGACAGGACCCCAAGAGACCCAGTACTTC; CDR3: CASSVGTGTGPQETQYF
D: .; length: 14; size: few; V: TRBV30; J: TRBJ1-5; DNA: TGTGCCTGGAGTGGGGCCTCAGGGAATCAGCCCCAGCATTTT; CDR3: CAWSGASGNQPQHF
D: .; length: 15; size: once; V: TRBV19; J: TRBJ1-2; DNA: TGTGCCAGTAGTATAGGCGGAGGGGAGGCCTATGGCTACACCTTC; CDR3: CASSIGGGEAYGYTF
D: .; length: 15; size: .; V: TRBV4-3; J: TRBJ1-5; DNA: TGCGCCAGCAGCCCCCAGAACAGGGTAGATCAGCCCCAGCATTTT; CDR3: CASSPQNRVDQPQHF
D: TRBD2; length: 13; size: .; V: TRBV18; J: TRBJ2-5; DNA: TGTGCCAGCTCACCACAGCGGGAGGAGACCCAGTACTTC; CDR3: CASSPQREETQYF
D: .; length: 14; size: .; V: TRBV2; J: TRBJ2-4; DNA: TGTGCCAGCCTCCAGGGTATCGCCAAAAACATTCAGTACTTC; CDR3: CASLQGIAKNIQYF
D: TRBD1; length: 16; size: once; V: TRBV30; J: TRBJ1-5; DNA: TGTGCCTGGAGTGTTGGGACAGGGGGTTCAAATCAGCCCCAGCATTTT; CDR3: CAWSVGTGGSNQPQHF
D: .; length: 14; size: .; V: TRBV2; J: TRBJ1-2; DNA: TGTGCCAGCAGTGAAAGTACATCGAACTATGGCTACACCTTC; CDR3: CASSESTSNYGYTF
D: TRBD1; length: 17; size: few; V: TRBV7-2; J: TRBJ1-2; DNA: TGTGCCAGCAGCATACCCACGGGGACAGGGTGGCACTATGGCTACACCTTC; CDR3: CASSIPTGTGWHYGYTF
D: TRBD2; length: 16; size: many; V: TRBV15; J: TRBJ2-6; DNA: TGTGCCACCAGCACAGCGCGGGGGTCTGGGGCCAACGTCCTGACTTTC; CDR3: CATSTARGSGANVLTF
D: .; length: 16; size: .; V: TRBV4-3; J: TRBJ1-1; DNA: TGCGCCAGCAGCCTTTCCTTCAGGGCCATGAACACTGAAGCTTTCTTT; CDR3: CASSLSFRAMNTEAFF
D: .; length: 15; size: .; V: TRBV4-3; J: TRBJ2-1; DNA: TGCGCCAGCAGCCAAGATTGGACCTCAGGGAATGAGCAGTTCTTC; CDR3: CASSQDWTSGNEQFF
D: .; length: 14; size: .; V: TRBV11-1; J: TRBJ2-5; DNA: TGTGCCAGCAGCCCCGCGGGGCTTCAAGAGACCCAGTACTTC; CDR3: CASSPAGLQETQYF
D: TRBD1; length: 18; size: .; V: TRBV11-1; J: TRBJ1-1; DNA: TGTGCCAGCAGCTTCTTTCGGGAGACAGGGGTAATGAACACTGAAGCTTTCTTT; CDR3: CASSFFRETGVMNTEAFF
D: .; length: 15; size: few; V: TRBV10-3; J: TRBJ2-2; DNA: TGTGCCATCAGACGGGAGCGACCGAACACCGGGGAGCTGTTTTTT; CDR3: CAIRRERPNTGELFF
D: TRBD1; length: 12; size: .; V: TRBV25-1; J: TRBJ1-1; DNA: TGTGCCAGCAGTGTGCAGGGGGCGGCGGCTTTCTTT; CDR3: CASSVQGAAAFF
D: .; length: 13; size: .; V: TRBV19; J: TRBJ1-4; DNA: TGTGCTACTAGACGGGAGATTAATGAAAAACTGTTTTTT; CDR3: CATRREINEKLFF
D: .; length: 13; size: once; V: TRBV4-3; J: TRBJ1-2; DNA: TGCGCCAGCAGCCAAGTAGTTTCCTATGGCTACACCTTC; CDR3: CASSQVVSYGYTF
D: TRBD1; length: 14; size: .; V: TRBV6-5; J: TRBJ1-6; DNA: TGTGCCAGCAGTTACGGGACAGATAATTCACCCCTCCACTTT; CDR3: CASSYGTDNSPLHF
D: .; length: 12; size: .; V: TRBV7-9; J: TRBJ1-1; DNA: TGTGCCAGCAGCTTGGGTCAGGGCGCGACTTTCTTT; CDR3: CASSLGQGATFF
D: TRBD1; length: 15; size: .; V: TRBV5-1; J: TRBJ1-2; DNA: TGCGCCAGCAGCTTGGAGGGACAGGGCAGGTATGGCTACACCTTC; CDR3: CASSLEGQGRYGYTF
D: .; length: 14; size: .; V: TRBV7-9; J: TRBJ2-7; DNA: TGTGCCAGCAGCCCAGCGGAGCCACACTACGAGCAGTACTTC; CDR3: CASSPAEPHYEQYF
D: TRBD2; length: 15; size: .; V: TRBV7-3; J: TRBJ2-2; DNA: TGTGCCAGCAGCCCAGTAGCGGGCCGGGACGGGGAGCTGTTTTTT; CDR3: CASSPVAGRDGELFF
D: .; length: 14; size: .; V: TRBV10-3; J: TRBJ2-1; DNA: TGTGCCATCAGTGATGTTTCGAGGGGGTATGAGCAGTTCTTC; CDR3: CAISDVSRGYEQFF
D: TRBD1; length: 16; size: .; V: TRBV5-1; J: TRBJ2-1; DNA: TGCGCCAGCAGCCTAGGGACAGGGGGCGCGAGTGGTGAGCAGTTCTTC; CDR3: CASSLGTGGASGEQFF
D: TRBD2; length: 15; size: few; V: TRBV19; J: TRBJ2-7; DNA: TGTGCCAGTAACCCTTCTAGCGGGGGGTTCCACGAGCAGTACTTC; CDR3: CASNPSSGGFHEQYF
D: .; length: 15; size: once; V: TRBV5-1; J: TRBJ1-1; DNA: TGCGCCAGCAGCTTGTACCTCAGGGGGAACACTGAAGCTTTCTTT; CDR3: CASSLYLRGNTEAFF
D: TRBD1; length: 15; size: .; V: TRBV5-1; J: TRBJ1-3; DNA: TGCGCCAGCAGGCCGATAGGGGGCGGTGGAAACACCATATATTTT; CDR3: CASRPIGGGGNTIYF
D: .; length: 18; size: .; V: TRBV7-6; J: TRBJ2-3; DNA: TGTGCCAGCAGCCCTCACCGGGGTGGAGGGTCCTCGGCAGATACGCAGTATTTT; CDR3: CASSPHRGGGSSADTQYF
D: .; length: 14; size: .; V: TRBV14; J: TRBJ2-7; DNA: TGTGCCAGCAGCTCCCAGGGCCCTACCTACGAGCAGTACTTC; CDR3: CASSSQGPTYEQYF
D: TRBD1; length: 12; size: .; V: TRBV5-1; J: TRBJ1-2; DNA: TGCGCCTCCTCGGGACAGGGTGATGGCTACACCTTC; CDR3: CASSGQGDGYTF
D: TRBD2; length: 15; size: .; V: TRBV6-5; J: TRBJ2-3; DNA: TGTGCCAGCAGTCCTCTTAGCGGGAGTGCAGATACGCAGTATTTT; CDR3: CASSPLSGSADTQYF
D: .; length: 15; size: .; V: TRBV2; J: TRBJ1-6; DNA: TGTGCCAGCAGTGAAGGCCCTCCGGGAAATTCACCCCTCCACTTT; CDR3: CASSEGPPGNSPLHF
D: .; length: 13; size: .; V: TRBV9; J: TRBJ2-7; DNA: TGTGCCAGCAGCGTAGAGGCGGCGGGCGAGCAGTACTTC; CDR3: CASSVEAAGEQYF
D: .; length: 14; size: .; V: TRBV19; J: TRBJ2-7; DNA: TGTGCCAGTAGTATGGTGCCAGGGGTATACGAGCAGTACTTC; CDR3: CASSMVPGVYEQYF
D: TRBD1; length: 15; size: .; V: TRBV2; J: TRBJ1-1; DNA: TGTGCCAGCAGGCCTTGGGGACAGAAAAACACTGAAGCTTTCTTT; CDR3: CASRPWGQKNTEAFF
D: TRBD2; length: 16; size: .; V: TRBV7-2; J: TRBJ2-7; DNA: TGTGCCAGCAGCTTCGGACTAGCGGGAGATAACCACGAGCAGTACTTC; CDR3: CASSFGLAGDNHEQYF
D: .; length: 15; size: .; V: TRBV19; J: TRBJ2-4; DNA: TGTGCCAGTAGTATAGCCACCCTCGGGAAAAACATTCAGTACTTC; CDR3: CASSIATLGKNIQYF
D: TRBD1; length: 15; size: .; V: TRBV19; J: TRBJ1-5; DNA: TGTGCCAGTAGTGTGACAGGGGGCGGCAATCAGCCCCAGCATTTT; CDR3: CASSVTGGGNQPQHF
D: TRBD2; length: 16; size: .; V: TRBV4-3; J: TRBJ2-5; DNA: TGCGCCAGCAGCCAAGATATAGCGGGGGCAAAAGAGACCCAGTACTTC; CDR3: CASSQDIAGAKETQYF
D: .; length: 14; size: few; V: TRBV19; J: TRBJ2-5; DNA: TGTGCCAGTAGTATTACCCAGGGTCGGGAGACCCAGTACTTC; CDR3: CASSITQGRETQYF
D: TRBD2; length: 15; size: once; V: TRBV27; J: TRBJ2-7; DNA: TGTGCCAGCAGTGTTAGACTAGCGGGATTGTACGAGCAGTACTTC; CDR3: CASSVRLAGLYEQYF
D: .; length: 15; size: .; V: TRBV6-1; J: TRBJ1-2; DNA: TGTGCCAGCAGTGAGGTTACTCGGTCACGGGGTGGCTACACCTTC; CDR3: CASSEVTRSRGGYTF
D: .; length: 15; size: .; V: TRBV6-1; J: TRBJ1-5; DNA: TGTGCCAGCAGTGAACGGGGACTGAGCAATCAGCCCCAGCATTTT; CDR3: CASSERGLSNQPQHF
D: TRBD2; length: 15; size: .; V: TRBV27; J: TRBJ2-2; DNA: TGTGCCAGCAGTTTAGGACTAGCGGGTACCGGGGAGCTGTTTTTT; CDR3: CASSLGLAGTGELFF
D: .; length: 15; size: .; V: TRBV6-6; J: TRBJ2-3; DNA: TGTGCCAGCAGTTATGCCGGGATAGAAACAGATACGCAGTATTTT; CDR3: CASSYAGIETDTQYF